This T cell receptor (beta chain) derives from a study of shared clonotypes between healthy human individuals. Study outcomes and limitations: Lower generation probabilities were found for non-shared clonotypes than for those shared by all four donors.

With respect to this clone: Its matching antigen is unknown.

The data were produced by immunoSEQ multiplex PCR, yet TCRdb's version contains in-frame clones alone and is incomplete. The top ten clones hold 8.5% to 12% of a sample with 150,000 to 200,000 clones, approximately 62% of them seen once. Germline V gives CDR1 SGHTA, CDR2 FQGTGA. This CDR3 contains 15 residues. Losses at the gene ends were 5 bases for V and 6 bases for J; bases not matched to a gene: 5. This TCR came from a man aged 25-40 years in good health. This chain joins TRBV7-3 and TRBJ2-2; TRBD2 matches 11 bases. The sample consisted of memory CD4+ T cells sorted from blood. Specified subset: CD45RA-negative fraction. The DNA for the CDR3 is TGTGCCAGCAGCCGAACTAGCGGGAGTTCCGGGGAGCTGTTTTTT. This gives the protein CASSRTSGSSGELFF.